The TCR beta chain under discussion was sequenced for a study of T cell repertoires in cytomegalovirus infection. Germline CDR1 is SGHVS and CDR2 is FQNEAQ. This CDR3 has 14 amino acids. V shed 2 bases and J shed 8 bases, with 15 bases lying between them. As concerns this clonotype: The antigen remains unidentified.

TCRdb independently ran MiXCR on the reads; one entry per CDR3 protein. The table includes about 270,000 distinct CDR3 sequences, roughly a fifth detected once. The V gene is TRBV7-8, the J gene TRBJ1-2; TRBD1 is a possible D gene (5 bases). This sample comprised cultured PBMCs, obtained from culture after CMV antigen stimulation. The sequence was collected from a human donor in good health (CMV status not recorded). Some clones in this sample may be carry-over from other donors' samples. The CDR3 DNA follows: TGTGCCAGCAGCTTAATCCAGGGTTTCTACGGCTACACCTTC. Its protein product is CASSLIQGFYGYTF.